The 24 T cell receptor beta chains given below trace back to one sample, sequenced in a study of T cell responses to AZD1222 COVID-19 vaccine. The method was immunoSEQ multiplex PCR; TCRdb's version includes in-frame clones alone and lacks a portion of them. The sample lists roughly 80,000 clones, 90% seen once, with about 3.1% in the top ten. The material was peripheral blood, obtained 28 days after the second AZD1222 dose. These receptors came from an adult who received the AZD1222 COVID-19 vaccine.

The rearrangement joins TRBV2 to TRBJ1-5; no clear D gene. V lost 9 bases to trimming and J lost 4 bases, with 13 bases between them. Germline lookup yields CDR1 SNHLY and CDR2 FYNNEI. The CDR3 spans 13 residues. Written as DNA, the CDR3 is TGTGCCAGTCACGAGACGATGAATCAGCCCCAGCATTTT. Protein sequence: CASHETMNQPQHF.

This rearrangement joins TRBV6-2 or TRBV6-3 to TRBJ1-5, with 8 bases lining up with TRBD1. Germline CDR1 reads MNHEY; CDR2 reads SVGEGT. The CDR3 runs 14 residues. V was pared by 2 bases and J by 13 bases, with 10 bases of the junction left unmatched. The CDR3 DNA reads TGTGCCAGCAGTTACGGACAGGGAAGCAAAGGACAGCATTTT. This translates into CASSYGQGSKGQHF.

The V and J genes are TRBV7-8 and TRBJ1-4; D remains ambiguous. The CDR3 extends over 13 amino acids. The V end lost 2 bases, the J end lost 8 bases, and 9 bases lay between the germline ends. The germline gives CDR1 SGHVS, CDR2 FQNEAQ. The CDR3 spells CASSLLPGEKLFF. The CDR3 DNA follows: TGTGCCAGCAGCTTACTCCCGGGAGAAAAACTGTTTTTT.

A note on this clone: This sample also contains other DNA sequences that code for the same CDR3. The chain joins TRBV12-3 or TRBV12-4 to TRBJ1-3; D gene ambiguous. Deletions cut 1 base from V and 7 bases from J, with 5 bases between. CDR3 length equals 12 residues. CDR3 DNA sequence: TGTGCCAGCAGTTTAGTTGGGAACACCATATATTTT. Translated, it gives CASSLVGNTIYF.

This clone was seen once. The rearrangement joins TRBV5-5 to TRBJ1-1, with TRBD1 matching over 8 bases. Germline CDR1 reads SGHKS; CDR2 reads YYEKEE (reference sequence). V trimming: 4 bases; J trimming: 1 base; junction bases outside the gene matches: 3. The CDR3 covers 14 residues. The CDR3 DNA reads TGTGCCAGCAGCGTGGGACAGGCGAACACTGAAGCTTTCTTT. Amino acids: CASSVGQANTEAFF.

V and J are TRBV7-6 and TRBJ2-7, with 12 nucleotides matching TRBD2. J lost 5 bases, V lost 4 bases, and 6 bases had no gene match. CDR1 is SGHVS, CDR2 FNYEAQ, per germline. CDR3 length equals 15 residues. The CDR3 region has the DNA TGTGCCAGCAGCTCGACTAGCGGGAGCCGGGACGAGCAGTACTTC. This translates into CASSSTSGSRDEQYF.

The V gene is TRBV7-3, the J gene TRBJ2-2, with TRBD2 as a possible D gene (7 bases). The CDR3 sequence is 14 residues long. With 5 bases removed from V and 3 bases from J, the gap between germline ends came to 10 bases. Germline lookup yields CDR1 SGHTA and CDR2 FQGTGA. The CDR3: CASSPRGHTGELFF. The CDR3 DNA is TGTGCCAGCAGCCCGCGGGGGCACACCGGGGAGCTGTTTTTT.

This clone was observed once. Other DNA sequences in this sample translate to the same CDR3. The J gene is TRBJ2-7, the V gene TRBV5-4; D not certain. Per germline, CDR1 SGHNT and CDR2 YYREEE (reference sequence). Trimming cost V 0 bases and J 2 bases, with 9 bases left between them. There are 14 residues in the CDR3. The CDR3 nucleotides read TGTGCCAGCAGCTTGGGTGGGTCCGCCTACGAGCAGTACTTC. This codes for CASSLGGSAYEQYF. Combining the CDR3 with reference TRBV5-4 and TRBJ2-7 gives the whole variable domain ETGVTQSPTHLIKTRGQQVTLRCSSQSGHNTVSWYQQALGQGPQFIFQYYREEENGRGNFPPRFSGLQFPNYSSELNVNALELDDSALYLCASSLGGSAYEQYFGPGTRLTVT.

The J gene is TRBJ2-5, the V gene TRBV7-3; the D gene is possibly TRBD1 (5 bases). Looked up from germline, CDR1 is SGHTA and CDR2 is FQGTGA. This CDR3 region has 13 residues. Trimming removed 2 bases from V and 6 bases from J, with 10 bases in between. DNA of the CDR3: TGTGCCAGCAGCTTACAGGGTGGACAGACCCAGTACTTC. Protein: CASSLQGGQTQYF.

The chain uses TRBV7-9 and TRBJ2-1; D remains unclear. The ends were cut back, 1 base at V and 3 bases at J, with 16 bases in the middle. This CDR3 is built from 17 residues. CDR1 is SEHNR, CDR2 FQNEAQ, per germline (reference sequence). The CDR3 protein is CASSLGRGGPLYNEQFF. CDR3 DNA: TGTGCCAGCAGCTTAGGCCGTGGCGGACCACTCTACAATGAGCAGTTCTTC.

This chain links TRBV7-9 with TRBJ2-1, with D possibly being TRBD2 (6 bases). V was trimmed by 4 bases and J by 14 bases, leaving 21 bases between them. Germline lookup yields CDR1 SEHNR and CDR2 FQNEAQ (reference sequence). This CDR3 is 14 amino acids long. The CDR3, as DNA: TGTGCCAGCAGCTCATGGGGACCGGCTAGCGCCGAGTTCTTC. This gives the protein CASSSWGPASAEFF.

The gene calls are TRBV3-1 (or the pseudogene TRBV3-2) and TRBJ1-2, with D unresolved. Germline CDR1 reads LGHDT; CDR2 reads YNNKEL (reference sequence). The CDR3 loop spans 14 amino acids. V was clipped by 3 bases and J by 5 bases, with 13 bases between them. CDR3 in DNA: TGTGCCAGCAGCCAGTCAGGAGTTCTGTATGGCTACACCTTC. Translation: CASSQSGVLYGYTF.

The chain uses TRBV24-1 and TRBJ1-2, with 12 bases matching TRBD1. The CDR3 has 17 residues. The trim removed 3 bases at V and 2 bases at J, leaving 6 bases unmatched. In germline, CDR1 is KGHDR, CDR2 SFDVKD. The CDR3 loop reads CATSDEPGQGANYGYTF. In DNA form, the CDR3 reads TGTGCCACCAGTGATGAACCGGGACAGGGGGCCAACTATGGCTACACCTTC.

The chain is built from TRBV5-4 and TRBJ1-5; weak D call: TRBD1 (5 bases). CDR3 length: 15 residues. Germline lookup yields CDR1 SGHNT and CDR2 YYREEE (reference sequence). V lost 5 bases, J lost 4 bases, and 16 bases lay in between. The CDR3 region has the DNA TGTGCCAGCAGGATGGGGCCGGGAGATAATCAGCCCCAGCATTTT. This gives the protein CASRMGPGDNQPQHF.

The chain has TRBV11-2 and TRBJ2-7; 14 nucleotides line up with TRBD2. The CDR3 runs 20 residues. V lost 0 bases and J lost 2; bases outside the gene matches: 12. Germline CDR1 and CDR2: SGHAT and FQNNGV. For the CDR3, the DNA is TGTGCCAGCAGCTTAGAACGGAGACTAGCGGGAGGGCTATTCCCCTACGAGCAGTACTTC. Translating it yields CASSLERRLAGGLFPYEQYF.

The chain carries TRBV7-2 and TRBJ2-1; no clear D. The CDR3 consists of 15 residues. The V gene's germline CDR1 is SGHTA and CDR2 FQGNSA. V lost 3 bases and J 5 bases, leaving 14 bases between the germline ends. CDR3 sequence: CASSFSQAGDNEQFF. The CDR3 bases are TGTGCCAGCAGCTTCTCCCAGGCCGGAGACAATGAGCAGTTCTTC.

This chain joins TRBV21-1 and TRBJ2-7. TRBV21-1 is classified as a pseudogene. The CDR3 totals 13 residues. CDR3 protein: CASSNPGPREQYF. In DNA, the CDR3 is TGTGCCAGCAGCAACCCGGGGCCGCGGGAGCAGTACTTC.

The chain carries TRBV7-7 and TRBJ2-5; a possible D gene is TRBD1 (6 bases). CDR3 length: 13 amino acids. Germline V gene data show CDR1 as SSHAT and CDR2 as FNYEAQ (reference sequence). V lost 0 bases, J lost 5 bases, and 7 bases lay in between. CDR3 in DNA: TGTGCCAGCAGCTTAGCGGACAGCGAGACCCAGTACTTC. Translation: CASSLADSETQYF.

This chain links TRBV7-3 with TRBJ2-3; D is unclear. V was pared by 5 bases and J by 8 bases, with 14 bases between. Germline CDR1 reads SGHTA; CDR2 reads FQGTGA. This CDR3 spans 13 amino acids. CDR3 sequence reads: CASSPTSFGTQYF. The CDR3 DNA follows: TGTGCCAGCAGCCCCACCAGTTTCGGTACGCAGTATTTT.

The V call is TRBV5-1, the J call TRBJ1-1; 10 bases align to TRBD1. Germline V gene lookup returns CDR1 SGHRS and CDR2 YFSETQ. The CDR3 is 15 residues long. V dropped 0 bases and J dropped 5; count of bases not matched to a gene: 4. The CDR3 spells CASSLGGQGWTEAFF. In nucleotides, the CDR3 is TGCGCCAGCAGCTTGGGGGGACAGGGGTGGACTGAAGCTTTCTTT. Full variable domain (missing parts from reference TRBV5-1 and TRBJ1-1): KAGVTQTPRYLIKTRGQQVTLSCSPISGHRSVSWYQQTPGQGLQFLFEYFSETQRNKGNFPGRFSGRQFSNSRSEMNVSTLELGDSALYLCASSLGGQGWTEAFFGQGTRLTVV.

V usage is TRBV7-9 and J usage is TRBJ1-6, with TRBD1 matching over 8 bases. The germline CDR1 and CDR2 sequences are SEHNR and FQNEAQ (reference sequence). CDR3 size: 13 residues. Trimming took 7 bases from V and 6 from J; bases not matched to a gene: 2. DNA of the CDR3: TGTGCCAGCACGGACAGGGTTAATTCACCCCTCCACTTT. Protein product: CASTDRVNSPLHF.

V is TRBV13 and J is TRBJ1-3; TRBD1 matches at 7 bases. This CDR3 comprises 15 residues. CDR1 is PRHDT, CDR2 FYEKMQ, per germline (reference sequence). The J segment lost 0 bases and the V segment lost 5 bases, leaving 4 bases of the junction unmatched. CDR3 amino acids: CASSRRTGSGNTIYF. CDR3 nucleotide sequence: TGTGCCAGCAGCAGGCGGACAGGCTCTGGAAACACCATATATTTT.

The chain joins TRBV6-2 or TRBV6-3 to TRBJ1-1, with D possibly matching TRBD1 (5 bases). The V gene's germline CDR1 is MNHEY and CDR2 SVGEGT. The CDR3 length is 16 residues. Between the trimmed V and J ends, which lost 4 bases and 5 bases, there was a span of 20 bases. In nucleotides, the CDR3 is TGTGCCAGCAGTTCACAAGGCAGGGCAGAGAGGACTGAAGCTTTCTTT. Protein: CASSSQGRAERTEAFF.

J is TRBJ2-1 and V is TRBV9; 14 nucleotides match TRBD2. This CDR3 comprises 16 residues. Germline V gene data show CDR1 as SGDLS and CDR2 as YYNGEE. J gave up 8 bases and V 2 bases, and 6 bases lay outside the gene matches. CDR3 sequence: CASSVTGTSGRDEQFF. CDR3 bases: TGTGCCAGCAGCGTCACCGGGACTAGCGGGAGAGATGAGCAGTTCTTC.